These 18 T cell receptor beta chains originate from one sample sequenced in a study of T cell changes during pregnancy in multiple sclerosis. The table came from immunoSEQ multiplex PCR; TCRdb's copy has only in-frame clones and leaves some out. This sample has around 83,000 clones, with about 90% found just once. The specimen was CD4+ T cells from peripheral blood mononuclear cells, collected in the second trimester of pregnancy. These receptors originate from a female donor with multiple sclerosis, enrolled in a pregnancy study.

The gene calls are TRBV30 and TRBJ2-3; possibly TRBD1 for D (5 bases). The V end was cut by 4 bases, the J end by 2 bases, with 13 bases between. The CDR3 is made up of 14 amino acids. Germline CDR1 reads GTSNPN; CDR2 reads SVGIG (reference sequence). The CDR3 protein is CAWTVRTNTDTQYF. CDR3 nucleotide sequence: TGTGCCTGGACGGTAAGGACAAACACAGATACGCAGTATTTT.

The chain uses TRBV30 and TRBJ2-7; D possibly corresponds to TRBD2 (6 bases). The CDR3 length is 12 residues. Trimming left V 8 bases short and J 1 base short, with 12 bases between. The germline gives CDR1 GTSNPN, CDR2 SVGIG (reference sequence). The CDR3 DNA follows: TGTGCCACGGAGGAGGGATCCTACGAGCAGTACTTC. This encodes CATEEGSYEQYF. Filled out from reference TRBV30 and TRBJ2-7, the complete variable domain reads SQTIHQWPATLVQPVGSPLSLECTVEGTSNPNLYWYRQAAGRGLQLLFYSVGIGQISSEVPQNLSASRPQDRQFILSSKKLLLSDSGFYLCATEEGSYEQYFGPGTRLTVT.

This chain joins TRBV21-1 and TRBJ1-6; TRBD1 is taken as the D call from the table, unchecked against the DNA. TRBV21-1 constitutes a pseudogene. CDR3 length: 12 residues. CDR3 bases: TGTGCCAGCAACCCCTCAGGGGCACCCCTCCACTTT. It is translated as CASNPSGAPLHF.

The sample holds one count of this clone. The V gene is TRBV7-9, the J gene TRBJ2-2, with 10 bases identical to TRBD1. The J segment lost 7 bases and the V segment lost 5 bases, leaving 13 bases of the junction unmatched. CDR3 length: 17 amino acids. Germline V gene lookup returns CDR1 SEHNR and CDR2 FQNEAQ (reference sequence). The CDR3 DNA follows: TGTGCCAGCAGCCCAACCGGCAGACAGGGGGCCGACGGGGAGCTGTTTTTT. Amino acids: CASSPTGRQGADGELFF.

The chain uses TRBV12-5 and TRBJ2-5; the match to TRBD2 covers 13 bases. J was trimmed by 3 bases and V by 1 base; bases with no gene match: 8. This CDR3 contains 18 residues. Germline-derived CDR1 and CDR2 are LGHNT and FRNRAP. The CDR3 here is CASGLATPGLAGKETQYF. CDR3 nucleotides: TGTGCTAGTGGTTTGGCAACCCCGGGACTAGCGGGGAAAGAGACCCAGTACTTC.

The chain combines TRBV15 with TRBJ2-1; a weak D match, TRBD1 (6 bases). This CDR3 region has 17 residues. V was clipped by 0 bases and J by 4 bases, with 16 bases between them. Germline loops: CDR1 LNHNV, CDR2 YYDKDF (reference sequence). CDR3 residues: CATSRDIQGTVYNEQFF. The CDR3 bases are TGTGCCACCAGCAGAGATATCCAGGGGACGGTTTACAATGAGCAGTTCTTC.

The chain recombines TRBV18 with TRBJ1-1, with no clear D. This CDR3 comprises 13 residues. The V and J ends lost 6 bases and 5 bases respectively, with 13 bases between them. Germline loops: CDR1 KGHSH, CDR2 LQKENI. For the CDR3, the DNA is TGTGCCAGCTCCCTCTCCCGGGAGACTGAAGCTTTCTTT. As protein: CASSLSRETEAFF.

V and J are TRBV30 and TRBJ2-1; 8 nucleotides match TRBD2. After removal of 3 bases from V and 12 bases from J, the junction contained 7 bases not matched to a gene. The CDR3 has 12 residues. CDR1 and CDR2 (germline): GTSNPN, SVGIG (reference sequence). CDR3 sequence reads: CAWRFRAGGQFF. Here the CDR3 DNA reads TGTGCCTGGAGGTTTCGGGCGGGAGGGCAGTTCTTC.

The J gene is TRBJ2-7, the V gene TRBV7-8; 8 bases match TRBD1. This CDR3 spans 12 amino acids. The V segment lost 6 bases and the J segment 7 bases; nucleotides outside the gene matches: 5. Germline V gives CDR1 SGHVS, CDR2 FQNEAQ. Here the CDR3 DNA reads TGTGCCAGCAGGCAGGGGGCGAGGGAGCAGTACTTC. It yields the protein CASRQGAREQYF.

This clone came up once. Within the sample, other DNA sequences also encode this same CDR3. This sequence joins TRBV5-6 and TRBJ1-1, with TRBD1 matching over 7 bases. The CDR3 totals 15 residues. Per the germline V gene, CDR1 is SGHDT and CDR2 is YYEEEE. The J segment lost 5 bases and the V segment lost 0 bases, leaving 7 bases of the junction unmatched. The CDR3 sequence: CASSLVGQGDTEAFF. CDR3 bases: TGTGCCAGCAGCTTGGTCGGTCAGGGGGATACTGAAGCTTTCTTT.

V and J are TRBV6-1 and TRBJ1-1, with 7 positions matching TRBD1. The CDR3 runs 16 residues. CDR1 is MNHNS, CDR2 SASEGT, per germline. J was trimmed by 4 bases and V by 1 base; bases with no gene match: 9. This CDR3 is CASSEVGHRGGTEAFF. DNA of the CDR3: TGTGCCAGCAGTGAAGTTGGCCACAGGGGAGGCACTGAAGCTTTCTTT.

V gene TRBV6-1 combines with J gene TRBJ2-1; D unresolved. Germline CDR1 and CDR2: MNHNS and SASEGT. V gave up 5 bases and J gave up 10 bases, with 12 bases separating them. This CDR3 contains 12 residues. The CDR3 DNA sequence: TGTGCCAGCAGTCTAGAGGCTTGGGAGCAGTTCTTC. This gives the protein CASSLEAWEQFF.

The J gene is TRBJ2-1, the V gene TRBV21-1; TRBD2 is the table's D call, not checked against the DNA. TRBV21-1 is a pseudogene. The CDR3 runs to 17 residues. The CDR3 loop reads CASSATGEGSRYNEQFF. The DNA for the CDR3 is TGTGCCAGCAGCGCCACTGGGGAGGGGTCCCGGTACAATGAGCAGTTCTTC.

The chain employs TRBV5-6 and TRBJ2-3, with 7 bases identical to TRBD1. The CDR3 sequence is 15 residues long. J gave up 2 bases and V 4 bases, and 7 bases lay outside the gene matches. Per the germline V gene, CDR1 is SGHDT and CDR2 is YYEEEE. In nucleotides, the CDR3 is TGTGCCAGCAGCCTCCGGGACAGATTCACAGATACGCAGTATTTT. Its protein product is CASSLRDRFTDTQYF.

This sequence joins TRBV2 and TRBJ1-5; D gene unclear. Germline V lookup: CDR1 SNHLY, CDR2 FYNNEI. Trimming removed 6 bases from V and 10 bases from J, with 16 bases in between. The CDR3 is 13 amino acids. CDR3 sequence reads: CASRSQQAAPQHF. The DNA for the CDR3 is TGTGCCAGCAGGTCCCAGCAGGCCGCTCCCCAGCATTTT.

CDR3 in DNA: TGTGCCAGCAGCCTTCGTGAGGCTCCCTCCTACGAGCAGTACTTC. Translating it yields CASSLREAPSYEQYF. V gene TRBV7-7 combines with J gene TRBJ2-7; D gene unclear. Germline lookup yields CDR1 SSHAT and CDR2 FNYEAQ (reference sequence). Trimming took 5 bases from V and 0 from J, leaving 14 bases between them. CDR3 length equals 15 residues.

The chain links TRBV5-1 to TRBJ1-6, with a weak D call TRBD1 (5 bases). With 0 bases removed from V and 17 bases from J, the gap between germline ends came to 18 bases. The CDR3 has 14 amino acids. The germline gives CDR1 SGHRS, CDR2 YFSETQ. CDR3 coding DNA: TGCGCCAGCAGCTTGGCAGTCAGGGACTCTTCTATCCACTTT. It is translated as CASSLAVRDSSIHF.

The chain employs TRBV6-4 and TRBJ2-1; TRBD2 matches 11 bases. Unmatched junction bases numbered 11, after V lost 6 bases and J lost 10 bases. Germline V gene sequence: CDR1 MRHNA, CDR2 SNTAGT. CDR3 size: 15 residues. The CDR3 reads CASRVLAGEVGEQFF. The CDR3, as DNA: TGTGCCAGCAGAGTACTAGCGGGAGAGGTAGGAGAGCAGTTCTTC.